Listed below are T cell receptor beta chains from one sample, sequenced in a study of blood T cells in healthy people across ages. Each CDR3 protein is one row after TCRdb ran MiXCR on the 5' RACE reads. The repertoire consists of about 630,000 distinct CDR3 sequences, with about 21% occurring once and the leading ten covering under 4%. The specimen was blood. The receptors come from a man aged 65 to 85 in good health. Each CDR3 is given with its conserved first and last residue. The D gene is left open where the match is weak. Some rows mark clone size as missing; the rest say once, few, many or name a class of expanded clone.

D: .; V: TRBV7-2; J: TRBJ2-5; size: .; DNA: TGTGCCAGCAGCTTAGAACGGTTCCAAGAGACCCAGTACTTC; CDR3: CASSLERFQETQYF
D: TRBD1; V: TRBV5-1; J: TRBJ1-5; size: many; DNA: TGCGCCAGCAGCTTTGAGCGGACAGGGGAACCATATAGCAATCAGCCCCAGCATTTT; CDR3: CASSFERTGEPYSNQPQHF
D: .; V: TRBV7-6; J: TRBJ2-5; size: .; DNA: TGTGCCAGCAGCCCCCCGTTTGGCGAACATCAAGAGACCCAGTACTTC; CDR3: CASSPPFGEHQETQYF
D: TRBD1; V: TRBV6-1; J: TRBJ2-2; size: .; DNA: TGTGCCAGCAGTGGGGACAGTCGAAACACCGGGGAGCTGTTTTTT; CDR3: CASSGDSRNTGELFF
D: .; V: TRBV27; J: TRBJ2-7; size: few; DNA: TGTGCCATCGTACAGGGCACCTACGAGCAGTACTTC; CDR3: CAIVQGTYEQYF
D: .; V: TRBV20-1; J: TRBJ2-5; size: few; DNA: TGCAGTGCCTCCCGCAGGGGAAATCAAGAGACCCAGTACTTC; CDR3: CSASRRGNQETQYF
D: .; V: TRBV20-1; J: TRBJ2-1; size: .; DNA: TGCAGTGCCCTAGGGATCCGGTCTTCCTACAATGAGCAGTTCTTC; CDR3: CSALGIRSSYNEQFF
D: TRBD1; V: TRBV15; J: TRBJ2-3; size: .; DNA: TGTGCCACCAGCACCTTCCGGGACAGGGGCGCAGATACGCAGTATTTT; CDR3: CATSTFRDRGADTQYF
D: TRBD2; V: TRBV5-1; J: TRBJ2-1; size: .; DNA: TGCGCCAGCAGCTTCGGACTAGCGGGAAGCGGTGAGCAGTTCTTC; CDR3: CASSFGLAGSGEQFF
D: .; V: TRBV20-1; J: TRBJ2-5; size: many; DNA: TGCAGTGCAGGGTCCGGGGCCCTATCGGGGGAGACCCAGTACTTC; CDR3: CSAGSGALSGETQYF
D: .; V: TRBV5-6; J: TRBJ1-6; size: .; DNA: TGTGCCAGCAGCTTGGGGGGGGACTCACCCCTCCGCTTT; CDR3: CASSLGGDSPLRF
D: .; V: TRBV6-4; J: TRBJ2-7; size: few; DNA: TGTGCCAGCAGAACCCGGACAGACCTTTCTATCTACGAGCAGTACTTC; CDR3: CASRTRTDLSIYEQYF
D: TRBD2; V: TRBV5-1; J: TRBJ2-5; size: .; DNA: TGCGCCAGCAGCGACCTAGCGGCCTCTGGAGAGACCCAGTACTTC; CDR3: CASSDLAASGETQYF
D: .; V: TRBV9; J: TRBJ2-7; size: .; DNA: TGTGCCAGCAGCGTAGGGACGGCCCTCTACGAGCAGTACTTC; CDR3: CASSVGTALYEQYF
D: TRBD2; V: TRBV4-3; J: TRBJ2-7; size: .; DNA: TGCGCCAGCAGCCAAGAAGCGGGACTCTCCTACGAGCAGTACTTC; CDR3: CASSQEAGLSYEQYF
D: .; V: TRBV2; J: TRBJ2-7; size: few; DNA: TGTGCCAGCAGTAGTAGAATCCAGCCATCCTACGAGCAGTACTTC; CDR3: CASSSRIQPSYEQYF
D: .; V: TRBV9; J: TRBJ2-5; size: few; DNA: TGTGCCAGCAGCGTAGCGGTTGGGTCTGGGAACCAAGAGACCCAGTACTTC; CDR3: CASSVAVGSGNQETQYF
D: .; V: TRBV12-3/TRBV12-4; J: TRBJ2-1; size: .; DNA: TGTGCCAGCGCCGAACCATACAATGAGCAGTTCTTC; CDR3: CASAEPYNEQFF
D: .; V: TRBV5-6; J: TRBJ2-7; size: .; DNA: TGTGCCAGCAGCTTGGTACGGACCTACGAGCAGTACTTC; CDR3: CASSLVRTYEQYF
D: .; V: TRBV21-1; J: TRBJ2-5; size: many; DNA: TGTGCCAGCTACAATGTCGTCTGGGAAGAGACCCAGTACTTC; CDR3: CASYNVVWEETQYF
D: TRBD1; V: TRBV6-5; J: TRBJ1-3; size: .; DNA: TGTGCCAGCAGTTACGCGGACAGGGCTGGAAACACCATATATTTT; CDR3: CASSYADRAGNTIYF
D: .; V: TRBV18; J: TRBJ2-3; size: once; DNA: TGTGCCAGCTCACCAAGTTCATCCTCTGCGCAGTATTTT; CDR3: CASSPSSSSAQYF
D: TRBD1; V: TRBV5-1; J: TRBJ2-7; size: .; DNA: TGCGCCAGCAGCTTGGGATGGGCAGGGGGCTACGAGCAGTACTTC; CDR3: CASSLGWAGGYEQYF
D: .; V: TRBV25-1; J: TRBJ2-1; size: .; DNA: TGTGCCAGCAGTGAAGGATCACTGGGGCAGTTCTTC; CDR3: CASSEGSLGQFF
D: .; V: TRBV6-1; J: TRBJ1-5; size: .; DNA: TGTGCCAGCTACCAGAAGACCGGTGGCAATCAGCCCCAGCATTTT; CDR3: CASYQKTGGNQPQHF
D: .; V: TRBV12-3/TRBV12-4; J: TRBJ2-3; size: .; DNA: TGTGCCAGCTCCCCCGGGCGGGCGACCAGCACAGATACGCAGTATTTT; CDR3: CASSPGRATSTDTQYF
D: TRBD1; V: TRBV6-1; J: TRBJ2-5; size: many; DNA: TGTGCCAGCAGCGATCTGGGACAGGGGGCTGTTGAGACCCAGTACTTC; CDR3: CASSDLGQGAVETQYF
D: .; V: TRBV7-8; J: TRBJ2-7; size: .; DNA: TGTGCCAGCAGCTTAGACCCGAACTACGAGCAGTACTTC; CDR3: CASSLDPNYEQYF
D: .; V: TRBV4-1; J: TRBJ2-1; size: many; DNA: TGCGCCAGCAGCCAACCATTTGAGGGAAATGAGCAGTTCTTC; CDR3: CASSQPFEGNEQFF
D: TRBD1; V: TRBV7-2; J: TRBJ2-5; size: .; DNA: TGTGCCAGCAGCTTCAGGGGGCAGGTGACCCAGTACTTC; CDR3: CASSFRGQVTQYF
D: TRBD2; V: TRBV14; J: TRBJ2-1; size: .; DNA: TGTGCCAGCAGCCAATTGACTAGCGGGAGCTACAATGAGCAGTTCTTC; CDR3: CASSQLTSGSYNEQFF
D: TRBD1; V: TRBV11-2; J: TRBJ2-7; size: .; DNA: TGTGCCAGCAGCCGGGGACAGGGGGTATACGAGCAGTACTTC; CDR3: CASSRGQGVYEQYF
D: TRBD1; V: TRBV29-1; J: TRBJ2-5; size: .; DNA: TGCAGCGTAGGGGACAGGGGGCCGGAGACCCAGTACTTC; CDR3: CSVGDRGPETQYF
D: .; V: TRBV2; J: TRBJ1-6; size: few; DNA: TGTGCCAGCAGTGAAGCCGGAGGGACCGCGAATAATTCACCCCTCCACTTT; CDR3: CASSEAGGTANNSPLHF
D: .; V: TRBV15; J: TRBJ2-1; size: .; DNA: TGTGCCACCGGAGAAGGGAGGCGGAGGAACAATGAGCAGTTCTTC; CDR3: CATGEGRRRNNEQFF
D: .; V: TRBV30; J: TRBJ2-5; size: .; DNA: TGTGCCTGGAGTGGGCAGGGTTTTCAAGAGACCCAGTACTTC; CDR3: CAWSGQGFQETQYF
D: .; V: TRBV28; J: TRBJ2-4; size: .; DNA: TGTGCCAGCAGTTTATCCACGAGCAAAAACATTCAGTACTTC; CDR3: CASSLSTSKNIQYF